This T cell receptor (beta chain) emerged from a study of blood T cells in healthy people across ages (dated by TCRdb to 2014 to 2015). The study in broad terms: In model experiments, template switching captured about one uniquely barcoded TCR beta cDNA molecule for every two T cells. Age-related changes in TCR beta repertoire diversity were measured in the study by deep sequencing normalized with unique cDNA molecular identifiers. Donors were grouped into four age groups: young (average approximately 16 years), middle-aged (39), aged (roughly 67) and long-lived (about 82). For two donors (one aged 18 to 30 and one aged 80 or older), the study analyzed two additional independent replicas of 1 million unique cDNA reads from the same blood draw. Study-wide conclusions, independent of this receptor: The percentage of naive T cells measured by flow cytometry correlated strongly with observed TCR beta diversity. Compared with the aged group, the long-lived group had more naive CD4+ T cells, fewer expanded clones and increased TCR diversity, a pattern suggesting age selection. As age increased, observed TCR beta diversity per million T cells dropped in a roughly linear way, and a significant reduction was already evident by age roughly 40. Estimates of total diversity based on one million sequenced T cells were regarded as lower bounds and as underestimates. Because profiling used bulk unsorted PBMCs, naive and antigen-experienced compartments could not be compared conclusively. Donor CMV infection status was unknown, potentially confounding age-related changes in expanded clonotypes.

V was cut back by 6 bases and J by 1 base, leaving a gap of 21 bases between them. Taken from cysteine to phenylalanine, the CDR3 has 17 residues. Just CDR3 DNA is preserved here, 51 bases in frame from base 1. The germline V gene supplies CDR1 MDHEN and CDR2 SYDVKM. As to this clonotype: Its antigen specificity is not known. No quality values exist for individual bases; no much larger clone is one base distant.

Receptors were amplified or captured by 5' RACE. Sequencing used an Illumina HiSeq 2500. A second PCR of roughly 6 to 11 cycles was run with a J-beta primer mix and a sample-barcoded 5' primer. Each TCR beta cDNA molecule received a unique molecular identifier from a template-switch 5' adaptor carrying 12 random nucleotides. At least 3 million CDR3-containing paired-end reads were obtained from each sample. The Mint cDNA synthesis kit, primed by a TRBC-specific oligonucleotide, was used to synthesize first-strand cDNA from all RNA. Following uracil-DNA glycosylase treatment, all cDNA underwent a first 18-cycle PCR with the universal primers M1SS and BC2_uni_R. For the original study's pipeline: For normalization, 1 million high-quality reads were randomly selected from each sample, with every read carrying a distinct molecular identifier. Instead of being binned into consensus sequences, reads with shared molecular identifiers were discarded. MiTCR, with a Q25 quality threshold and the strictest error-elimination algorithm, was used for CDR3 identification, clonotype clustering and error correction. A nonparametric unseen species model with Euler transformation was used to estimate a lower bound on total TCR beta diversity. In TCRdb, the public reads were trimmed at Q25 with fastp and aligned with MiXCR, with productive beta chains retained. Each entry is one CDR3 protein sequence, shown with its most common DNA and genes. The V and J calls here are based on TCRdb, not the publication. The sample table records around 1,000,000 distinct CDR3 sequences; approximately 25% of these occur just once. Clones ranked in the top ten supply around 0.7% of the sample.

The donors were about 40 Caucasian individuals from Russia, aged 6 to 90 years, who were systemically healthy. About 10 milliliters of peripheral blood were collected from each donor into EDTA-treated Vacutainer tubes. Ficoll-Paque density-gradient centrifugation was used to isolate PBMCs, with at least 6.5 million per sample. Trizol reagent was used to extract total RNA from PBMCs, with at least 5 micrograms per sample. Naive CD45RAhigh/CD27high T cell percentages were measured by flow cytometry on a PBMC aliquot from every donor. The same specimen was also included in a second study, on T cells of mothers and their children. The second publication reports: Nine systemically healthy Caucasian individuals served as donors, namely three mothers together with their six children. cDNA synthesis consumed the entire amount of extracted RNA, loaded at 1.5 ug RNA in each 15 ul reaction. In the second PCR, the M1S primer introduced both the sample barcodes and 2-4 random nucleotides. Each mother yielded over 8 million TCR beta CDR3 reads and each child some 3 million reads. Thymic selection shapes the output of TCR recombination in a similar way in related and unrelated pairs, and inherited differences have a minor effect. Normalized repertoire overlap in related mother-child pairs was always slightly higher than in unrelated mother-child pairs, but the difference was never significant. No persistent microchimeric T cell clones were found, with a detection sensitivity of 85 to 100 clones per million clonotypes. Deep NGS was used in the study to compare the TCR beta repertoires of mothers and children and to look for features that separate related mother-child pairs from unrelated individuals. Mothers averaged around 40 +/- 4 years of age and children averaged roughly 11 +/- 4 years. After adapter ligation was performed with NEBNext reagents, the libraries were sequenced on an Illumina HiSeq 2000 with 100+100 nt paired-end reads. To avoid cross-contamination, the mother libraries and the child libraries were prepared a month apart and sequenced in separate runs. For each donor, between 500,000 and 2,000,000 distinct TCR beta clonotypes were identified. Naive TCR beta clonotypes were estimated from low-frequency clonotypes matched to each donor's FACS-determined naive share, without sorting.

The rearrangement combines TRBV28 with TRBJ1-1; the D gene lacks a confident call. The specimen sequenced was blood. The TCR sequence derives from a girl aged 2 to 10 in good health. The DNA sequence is TGTGCCAGCAGCAGGCCTCCCTACCGTGGCAGGAACACTGAAGCTTTCTTT. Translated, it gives CASSRPPYRGRNTEAFF.